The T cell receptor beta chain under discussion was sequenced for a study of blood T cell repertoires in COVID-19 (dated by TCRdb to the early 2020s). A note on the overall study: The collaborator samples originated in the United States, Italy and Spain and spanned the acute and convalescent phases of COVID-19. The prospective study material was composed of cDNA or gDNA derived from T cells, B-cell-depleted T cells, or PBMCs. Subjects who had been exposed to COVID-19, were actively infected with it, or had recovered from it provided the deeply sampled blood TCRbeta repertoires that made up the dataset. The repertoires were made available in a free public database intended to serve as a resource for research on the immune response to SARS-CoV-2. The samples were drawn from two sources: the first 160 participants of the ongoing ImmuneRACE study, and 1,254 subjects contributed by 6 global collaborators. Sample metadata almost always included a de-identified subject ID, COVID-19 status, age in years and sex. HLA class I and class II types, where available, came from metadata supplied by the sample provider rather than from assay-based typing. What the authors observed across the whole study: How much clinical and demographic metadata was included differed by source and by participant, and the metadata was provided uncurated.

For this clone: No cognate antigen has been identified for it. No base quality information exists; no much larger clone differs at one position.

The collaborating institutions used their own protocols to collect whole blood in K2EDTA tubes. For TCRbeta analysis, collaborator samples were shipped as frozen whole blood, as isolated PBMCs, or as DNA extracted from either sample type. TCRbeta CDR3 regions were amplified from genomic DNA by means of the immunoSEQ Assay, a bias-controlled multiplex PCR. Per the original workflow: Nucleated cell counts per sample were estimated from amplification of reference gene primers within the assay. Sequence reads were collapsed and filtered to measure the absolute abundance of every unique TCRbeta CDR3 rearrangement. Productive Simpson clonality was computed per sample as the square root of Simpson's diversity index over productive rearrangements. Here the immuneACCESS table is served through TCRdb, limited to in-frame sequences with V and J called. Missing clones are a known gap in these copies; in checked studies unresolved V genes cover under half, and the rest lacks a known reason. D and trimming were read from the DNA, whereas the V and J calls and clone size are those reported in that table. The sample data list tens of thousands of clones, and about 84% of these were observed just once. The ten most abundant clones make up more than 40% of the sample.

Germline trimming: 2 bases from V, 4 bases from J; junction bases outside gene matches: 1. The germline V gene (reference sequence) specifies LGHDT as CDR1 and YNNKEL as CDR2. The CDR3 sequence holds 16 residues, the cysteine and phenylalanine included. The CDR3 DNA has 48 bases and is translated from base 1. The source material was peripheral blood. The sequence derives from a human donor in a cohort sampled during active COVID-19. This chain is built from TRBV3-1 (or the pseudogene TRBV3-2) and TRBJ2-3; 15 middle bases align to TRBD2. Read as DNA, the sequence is TGTGCCAGCAGCCAAAGGACTAGCGGGGGGGCAGATACGCAGTATTTT. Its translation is CASSQRTSGGADTQYF.